The rows below give T cell receptor beta chains drawn from one sample of a study of cytomegalovirus exposure and HLA in healthy donors. Here immunoSEQ multiplex PCR was the method, and the copy in TCRdb shows in-frame clones only, minus some. Among 150,000 to 200,000 clones listed, around 82% were seen once. The material sequenced was PBMCs. Every receptor here comes from a boy younger than 18 in good health and CMV-seronegative. Each CDR3 is given with its conserved first and last residue. The order of the fields is J gene, D gene, V gene, clone size, CDR3 DNA, CDR3 protein. A D gene is named only where the DNA matches it firmly. Clone size appears in some rows only: once, few, many, or a class for an expanded clone.

TRBJ1-2 | TRBD1 | TRBV7-9 | - | TGTGCCAGCAGCACCCCAGCGGGTGGACAGGAAATATACTATGGCTACACCTTC | CASSTPAGGQEIYYGYTF
TRBJ1-2 | TRBD1 | TRBV5-1 | once | TGCGCCAGCAGCCCAGGGACAGGCGCTAACTATGGCTACACCTTC | CASSPGTGANYGYTF
TRBJ2-7 | TRBD2 | TRBV4-1 | - | TGCGCCAGCAGCCCCGAAGTTGGCGGGAGTAAACTCTACGAGCAGTACTTC | CASSPEVGGSKLYEQYF
TRBJ1-5 | - | TRBV28 | - | TGTGCCAGCAGTTTACGCGGGATTGGCAATCAGCCCCAGCATTTT | CASSLRGIGNQPQHF
TRBJ1-4 | - | TRBV14 | once | TGTGCCAGCAGCCAGAGGCGATCAACTAATGAAAAACTGTTTTTT | CASSQRRSTNEKLFF
TRBJ2-2 | - | TRBV6-5 | - | TGTGCCAGCAGTTACTCGAACAGGAACACCGGGGAGCTGTTTTTT | CASSYSNRNTGELFF
TRBJ2-2 | TRBD2 | TRBV7-8 | - | TGTGCCAGCAGCTTAGCTGCTAGCGGGAGAATAAGGAACACCGGGGAGCTGTTTTTT | CASSLAASGRIRNTGELFF
TRBJ2-7 | - | TRBV4-1 | - | TGCGCCAGCAGCCGAGCCCTGGACAAGTCCTACGAGCAGTACTTC | CASSRALDKSYEQYF
TRBJ2-6 | TRBD1 | TRBV4-2 | - | TGTGCCAGCAGCCAGGCAGGGGGCTCTGGGGCCAACGTCCTGACTTTC | CASSQAGGSGANVLTF
TRBJ1-1 | - | TRBV6-6 | - | TGTGCCAGCAGGGCGGACAGCACTGAAGCTTTCTTT | CASRADSTEAFF
TRBJ1-2 | TRBD1 | TRBV6-5 | few | TGTGCCAGCAGTCCCAGACAGGGGGCGAGTGGCTACACCTTC | CASSPRQGASGYTF
TRBJ1-5 | - | TRBV2 | - | TGTGCCAGCAGTGAAAGGTCCGGGGGGGGCGGACAGCCCCAGCATTTT | CASSERSGGGGQPQHF
TRBJ1-5 | TRBD1 | TRBV15 | - | TGTGCCACCAGCAGAGTCAGGGGGAATCAGCCCCAGCATTTT | CATSRVRGNQPQHF
TRBJ1-5 | - | TRBV6-6 | - | TGTGCCAGCAGTTACCCCACCCCGCCGGCCCAGCATTTT | CASSYPTPPAQHF
TRBJ1-1 | TRBD1 | TRBV6-4 | - | TGTGCCAGCAGTGACTTTACAGGGGGCGAAGCTTTCTTT | CASSDFTGGEAFF
TRBJ1-5 | TRBD1 | TRBV19 | - | TGTGCCAGCAGAGACAGGGAAAATCAGCCCCAGCATTTT | CASRDRENQPQHF
TRBJ1-5 | - | TRBV9 | - | TGTGCCAGCAGCGTAGGTCGTCGGGTAAGCAATCAGCCCCAGCATTTT | CASSVGRRVSNQPQHF
TRBJ2-1 | - | TRBV4-2 | once | TGTGCCAGCAGCCAGGGGAAGCGGGAGCAGTTCTTC | CASSQGKREQFF
TRBJ2-7 | TRBD1 | TRBV4-1 | once | TGCGCCAGCAGCCAAGGCTCGACAGGGACCTACGAGCAGTACTTC | CASSQGSTGTYEQYF
TRBJ2-7 | TRBD1 | TRBV5-1 | - | TGCGCCAGCAGCGCCGGGACAGGGGACTTCAAAGTATACGAGCAGTACTTC | CASSAGTGDFKVYEQYF
TRBJ2-7 | - | TRBV6-1 | - | TGTGCCAGCAGTGAAGCGCTTCCAGGGACCTACGAGCAGTACTTC | CASSEALPGTYEQYF
TRBJ1-1 | - | TRBV30 | once | TGTGCCGGATACCACGCAGGGTATACTGAAGCTTTCTTT | CAGYHAGYTEAFF
TRBJ1-1 | TRBD1 | TRBV4-1 | few | TGCGCCAGCAGCCCGGGGACAGAGTTCTTTAACACTGAAGCTTTCTTT | CASSPGTEFFNTEAFF
TRBJ2-7 | - | TRBV15 | - | TGTGCCACCAGCAGGCCGGGGGGCGGGTACTACGAGCAGTACTTC | CATSRPGGGYYEQYF
TRBJ2-2 | - | TRBV28 | - | TGTGCCAGCAGCACTAGTGTGACCGGGGAGCTGTTTTTT | CASSTSVTGELFF
TRBJ1-2 | - | TRBV7-9 | - | TGTGCCAGCAGCTTAGGCCCCCCTCGACAGAGGAATAACTATGGCTACACCTTC | CASSLGPPRQRNNYGYTF
TRBJ2-1 | - | TRBV7-9 | - | TGTGCCAGCACCAATTCGGGATTCTCCTACAATGAGCAGTTCTTC | CASTNSGFSYNEQFF
TRBJ1-6 | - | TRBV18 | - | TGTGCCAGCTCACCTCCCCGGGACAAGTGGGGTAGGCCCCTCCACTTT | CASSPPRDKWGRPLHF
TRBJ2-7 | TRBD2 | TRBV7-2 | - | TGTGCCAGCAGCCCCAGCGGGGCCTCCTACGAGCAGTACTTC | CASSPSGASYEQYF
TRBJ2-2 | - | TRBV9 | - | TGTGCCAGCAGCGTAGGTGGGGGCTCGAACACCGGGGAGCTGTTTTTT | CASSVGGGSNTGELFF
TRBJ2-2 | - | TRBV7-9 | - | TGTGCCAGCAGCTTAGCGCTAAGGGAGGACGGGGAGCTGTTTTTT | CASSLALREDGELFF
TRBJ1-1 | - | TRBV7-2 | - | TGTGCCAGCAGCCCGAGACAGGCGCGGTACACTGAAGCTTTCTTT | CASSPRQARYTEAFF
TRBJ2-5 | - | TRBV2 | - | TGTGCCAGCAGTGAAAGCCCCCAAGAGACCCAGTACTTC | CASSESPQETQYF
TRBJ2-7 | - | TRBV7-9 | - | TGTGCCAGCAGAGACGGGAAACATACCTCCTACGAGCAGTACTTC | CASRDGKHTSYEQYF
TRBJ2-1 | TRBD2 | TRBV5-4 | - | TGTGCCAGCAGCTTCAGCGGGGCCTCCTACAATGAGCAGTTCTTC | CASSFSGASYNEQFF
TRBJ1-1 | TRBD1 | TRBV7-6 | - | TGTGCCAGCAGCAGCCGGGACAGGGGCTTATGGCCTGAAGCTTTCTTT | CASSSRDRGLWPEAFF
TRBJ2-7 | TRBD2 | TRBV7-6 | - | TGTGCCAGCAGCCCGATAGCGGGAAATTCCTACGAGCAGTACTTC | CASSPIAGNSYEQYF
TRBJ2-3 | - | TRBV14 | - | TGTGCCAGCAGCCGTTTTGCAGGGGGGGATACGCAGTATTTT | CASSRFAGGDTQYF
TRBJ1-5 | TRBD1 | TRBV30 | once | TGTGCCTGGAGTGTGAACAGGGGGGAGCCCCAGCATTTT | CAWSVNRGEPQHF